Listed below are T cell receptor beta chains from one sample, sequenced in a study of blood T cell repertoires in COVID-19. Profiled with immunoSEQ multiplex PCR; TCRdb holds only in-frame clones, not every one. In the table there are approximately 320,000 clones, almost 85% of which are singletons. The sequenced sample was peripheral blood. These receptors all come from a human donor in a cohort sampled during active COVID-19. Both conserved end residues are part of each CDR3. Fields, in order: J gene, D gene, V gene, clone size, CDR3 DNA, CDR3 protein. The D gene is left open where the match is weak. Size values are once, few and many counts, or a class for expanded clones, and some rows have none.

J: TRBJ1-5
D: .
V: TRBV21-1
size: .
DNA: TGTGCCAGCAGTGTAATGAACAGATCTCCCTATAGCAATCAGCCCCAGCATTTT
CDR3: CASSVMNRSPYSNQPQHF

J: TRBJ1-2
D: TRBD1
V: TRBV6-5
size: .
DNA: TGTGCCACGCACCGGGGACAGGCAAACTATGGCTACACCTTC
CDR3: CATHRGQANYGYTF

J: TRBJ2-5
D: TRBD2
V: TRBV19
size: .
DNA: TGTGCCAGTAGTATGGCTTCTAGCGGGGGGGCGGACCAAGAGACCCAGTACTTC
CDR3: CASSMASSGGADQETQYF

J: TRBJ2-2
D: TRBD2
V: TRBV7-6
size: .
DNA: TGTGCCAGCAGCTTTTCCAGGGAGGGGAGGACCGGGGAGCTGTTTTTT
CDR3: CASSFSREGRTGELFF

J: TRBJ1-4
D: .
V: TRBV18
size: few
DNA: TGTGCCAGCTCACCTCGGCCGCCAGCGGGTGAAAAACTGTTTTTT
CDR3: CASSPRPPAGEKLFF

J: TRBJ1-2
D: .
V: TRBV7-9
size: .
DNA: TGTGCCAGCAGCTTTCCACAAGGAGGGGGCTACACCTTC
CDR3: CASSFPQGGGYTF

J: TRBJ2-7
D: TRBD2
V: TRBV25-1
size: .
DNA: TGTGCCAGCAGTCACGGCCCGGGACTAGTCTCTCGGAGATACGAGCAGTACTTC
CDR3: CASSHGPGLVSRRYEQYF

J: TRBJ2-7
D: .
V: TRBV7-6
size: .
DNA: TGTGCCAGCAGCTTAGCAGGGGACACAGCCTACGAGCAGTACTTC
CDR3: CASSLAGDTAYEQYF

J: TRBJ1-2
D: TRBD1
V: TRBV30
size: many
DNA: TGTGCCTGGACCACAGGGGGCTCAAACTATGGCTACACCTTC
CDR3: CAWTTGGSNYGYTF

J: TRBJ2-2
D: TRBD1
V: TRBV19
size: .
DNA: TGTGCCAGTAGTTTCAGGACAGGGCCCACCGGGGAGCTGTTTTTT
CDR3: CASSFRTGPTGELFF

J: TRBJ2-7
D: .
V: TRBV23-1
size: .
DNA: TGCGCCAGCAGCGCTCCTGGACAGACCTACGAGCAGTACTTC
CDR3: CASSAPGQTYEQYF

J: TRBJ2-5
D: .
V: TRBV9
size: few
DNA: TGTGCCAGCAGCGTACAGGGGTTCCAAGAGACCCAGTACTTC
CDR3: CASSVQGFQETQYF

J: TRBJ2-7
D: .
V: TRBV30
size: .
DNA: TGTGCCTCATCGGAAGGGGCGGCGGACGAGCAGTACTTC
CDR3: CASSEGAADEQYF

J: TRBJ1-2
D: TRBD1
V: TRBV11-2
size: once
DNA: TGTGCCAGCACCGGGACAGGGACTAACTATGGCTACACCTTC
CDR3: CASTGTGTNYGYTF

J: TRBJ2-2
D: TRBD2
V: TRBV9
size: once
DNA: TGTGCCAGCAGCGTAAGAAGCGGGGGGAACACCGGGGAGCTGTTTTTT
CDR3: CASSVRSGGNTGELFF

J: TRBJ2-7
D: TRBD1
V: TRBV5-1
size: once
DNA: TGCGCCAGCAGCAGACCGGGACAGGGATCCGAGCAGTACTTC
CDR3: CASSRPGQGSEQYF

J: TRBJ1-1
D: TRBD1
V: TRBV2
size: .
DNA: TGTGCCACCCAGGGGGGGAACACTGAAGCTTTCTTT
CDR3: CATQGGNTEAFF

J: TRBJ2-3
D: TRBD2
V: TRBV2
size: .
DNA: TGTGCCAGCAGTGTCCCAGCGGGGGGGCCGCGGCAGTATTTT
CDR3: CASSVPAGGPRQYF

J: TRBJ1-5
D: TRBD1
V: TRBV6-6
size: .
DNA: TGTGCCAGCAGCCCCAGGACGCCCGGGACAGGGGTTTTTTTGGGCAATCAGCCCCAGCATTTT
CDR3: CASSPRTPGTGVFLGNQPQHF

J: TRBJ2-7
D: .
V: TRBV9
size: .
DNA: TGTGCCAGCAGCCCAGCACAGGGCTACGAGCAGTACTTC
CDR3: CASSPAQGYEQYF

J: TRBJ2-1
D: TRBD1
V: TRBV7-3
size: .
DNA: TGTGCCAGCAGCCCGGGACAGGGAACCAATGAGCAGTTCTTC
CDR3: CASSPGQGTNEQFF

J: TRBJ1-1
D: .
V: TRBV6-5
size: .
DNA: TGTGCCAGCAGTTACTCGAGAGGAAACACTGAAGCTTTCTTT
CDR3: CASSYSRGNTEAFF

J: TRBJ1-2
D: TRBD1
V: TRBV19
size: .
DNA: TGTGCCAGCAGGACAGGGAGGTATGGCTACACCTTC
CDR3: CASRTGRYGYTF

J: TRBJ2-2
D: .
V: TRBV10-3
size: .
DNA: TGTGCCGTCCGGACGGGGGACACCGGGGAGCTGTTTTTT
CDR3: CAVRTGDTGELFF

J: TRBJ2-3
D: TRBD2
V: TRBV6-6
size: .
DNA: TGTGCCAGCAGTTACTGGCGGGGGGAGACAGATACGCAGTATTTT
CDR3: CASSYWRGETDTQYF

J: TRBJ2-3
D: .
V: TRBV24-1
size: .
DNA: TGTGCCACCAGTGATTGGGGGGACGGGACGGGGCAGGGAGATACGCAGTATTTT
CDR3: CATSDWGDGTGQGDTQYF

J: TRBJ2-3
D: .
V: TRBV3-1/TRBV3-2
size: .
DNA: TGTGCCAGCAGCCAAGCAGGGGCCGGCACAGATACGCAGTATTTT
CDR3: CASSQAGAGTDTQYF

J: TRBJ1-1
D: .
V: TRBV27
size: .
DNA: TGTGCCAGCAGTTTCGCCAGTCCGAACACTGAAGCTTTCTTT
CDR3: CASSFASPNTEAFF

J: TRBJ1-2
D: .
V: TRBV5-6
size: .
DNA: TGTGCCAGCAGGGGGAGGCGAAGCGGCTACACCTTC
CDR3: CASRGRRSGYTF

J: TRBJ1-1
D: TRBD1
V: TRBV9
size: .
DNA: TGTGCCAGCAGCGTTGGCCCGGACAGGGGATCGGCCACTGAAGCTTTCTTT
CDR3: CASSVGPDRGSATEAFF

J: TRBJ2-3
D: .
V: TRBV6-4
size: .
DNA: TGTGCCAGCAGTGACTCTGGGGGGAAGGGAACAGATACGCAGTATTTT
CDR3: CASSDSGGKGTDTQYF

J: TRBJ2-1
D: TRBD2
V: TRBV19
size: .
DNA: TGTGCCAGTAGTAGATCTAGCGGGGGGGCGGATGAGCAGTTCTTC
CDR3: CASSRSSGGADEQFF

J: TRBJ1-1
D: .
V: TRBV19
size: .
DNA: TGTGCCAGTAGTAACAACAGGGAAGGGGACACTGAAGCTTTCTTT
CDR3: CASSNNREGDTEAFF

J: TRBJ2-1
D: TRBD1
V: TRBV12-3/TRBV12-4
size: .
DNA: TGTGCCAGCAGTGGGACAGGGGGCGAGCAGTTCTTC
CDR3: CASSGTGGEQFF

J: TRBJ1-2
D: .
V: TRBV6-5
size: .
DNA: .
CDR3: CASSSGQGIPNYGYTF

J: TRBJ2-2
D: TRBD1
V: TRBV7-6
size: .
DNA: TGTGCCAGCAGCTTAGAGGTCTTGACAGGGGGAGCGACCGGGGAGCTGTTTTTT
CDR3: CASSLEVLTGGATGELFF

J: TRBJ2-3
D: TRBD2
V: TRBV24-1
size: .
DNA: TGTGCCACCAGTGATCCTCGGGCGGGGGGCAGCACAGATACGCAGTATTTT
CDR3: CATSDPRAGGSTDTQYF

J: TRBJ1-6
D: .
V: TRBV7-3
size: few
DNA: TGTGCCAGCAGCTTCGGGACATCTAATTCACCCCTCCACTTT
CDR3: CASSFGTSNSPLHF

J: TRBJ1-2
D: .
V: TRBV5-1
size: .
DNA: TGCGCCAGCACTAGGGAGGGGAAGGGGGATAGCGGCTACACCTTC
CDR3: CASTREGKGDSGYTF

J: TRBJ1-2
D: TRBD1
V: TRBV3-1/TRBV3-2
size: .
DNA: TGTGCCAGCAGCCGTAGACAGGGGCATTATGGCTACACCTTC
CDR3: CASSRRQGHYGYTF

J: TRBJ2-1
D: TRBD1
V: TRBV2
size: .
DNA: TGTGCCAGCAATCCAGCCAGGGACAGGCTAGACAATGAGCAGTTCTTC
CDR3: CASNPARDRLDNEQFF

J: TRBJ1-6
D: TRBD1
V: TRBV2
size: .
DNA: TGTGCCAGCAGACCCTCGACAGGGGGCGATTCACCCCTCCACTTT
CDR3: CASRPSTGGDSPLHF

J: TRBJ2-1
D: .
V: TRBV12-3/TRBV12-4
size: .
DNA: TGTGCCAGCAGTCCACAGCGGGACAATGAGCAGTTCTTC
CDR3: CASSPQRDNEQFF

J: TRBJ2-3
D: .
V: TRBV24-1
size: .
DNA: TGTGCCACCAGTGATAAACTAACTAGCACAGATACGCAGTATTTT
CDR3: CATSDKLTSTDTQYF

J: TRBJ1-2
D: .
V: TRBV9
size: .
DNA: TGTGCCAGCAGCGTAGGAGGGCGGGGGCTTAACTATGGCTACACCTTC
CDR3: CASSVGGRGLNYGYTF

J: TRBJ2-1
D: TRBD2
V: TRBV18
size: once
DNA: TGTGCCAGCTCAGGGACTAGCGGGGGGTACTCCTACAATGAGCAGTTCTTC
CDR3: CASSGTSGGYSYNEQFF

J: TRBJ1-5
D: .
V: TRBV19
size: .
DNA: TGTGCCAGTAGTATAGCCCGCAGGTTTGCAAACGATCAGCCCCAGCATTTT
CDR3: CASSIARRFANDQPQHF

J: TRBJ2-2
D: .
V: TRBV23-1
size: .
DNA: TGCGCCAGCAGTCAATCTACAGGCGCCGGGGAGCTGTTTTTT
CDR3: CASSQSTGAGELFF

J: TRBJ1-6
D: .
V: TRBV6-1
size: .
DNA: TGTGCCAGCAGTGAACAGGGAGGTTATTCACCCCTCCACTTT
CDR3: CASSEQGGYSPLHF

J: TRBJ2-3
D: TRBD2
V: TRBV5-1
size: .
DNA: TGCGCCAGCAGCTTAGGACTAGCGGGGGCCCTCGCTACGCAGTATTTT
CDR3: CASSLGLAGALATQYF

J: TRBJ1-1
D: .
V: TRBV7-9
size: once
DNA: TGTGCCAGCAGCCAACCAGGGATCCCCCCTGGGAACACTGAAGCTTTCTTT
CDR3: CASSQPGIPPGNTEAFF

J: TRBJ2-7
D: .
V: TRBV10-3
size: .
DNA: TGTGCCATCAGTGAGTCCACCCAGGACAGAGTCGCCTACGAGCAGTACTTC
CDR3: CAISESTQDRVAYEQYF